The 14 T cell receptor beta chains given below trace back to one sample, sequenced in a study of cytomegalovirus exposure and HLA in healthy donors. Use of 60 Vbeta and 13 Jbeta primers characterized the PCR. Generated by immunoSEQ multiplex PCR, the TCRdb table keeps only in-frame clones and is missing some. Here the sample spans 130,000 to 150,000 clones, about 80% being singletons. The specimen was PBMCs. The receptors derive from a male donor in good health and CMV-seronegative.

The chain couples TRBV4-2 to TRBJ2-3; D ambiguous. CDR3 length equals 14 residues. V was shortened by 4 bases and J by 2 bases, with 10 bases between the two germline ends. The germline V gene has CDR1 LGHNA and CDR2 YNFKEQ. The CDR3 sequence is CASSRAQFTDTQYF. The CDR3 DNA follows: TGTGCCAGCAGCCGCGCACAGTTCACAGATACGCAGTATTTT.

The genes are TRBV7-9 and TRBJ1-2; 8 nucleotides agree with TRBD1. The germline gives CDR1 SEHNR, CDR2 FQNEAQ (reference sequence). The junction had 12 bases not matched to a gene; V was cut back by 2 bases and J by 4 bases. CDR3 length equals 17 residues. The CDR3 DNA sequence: TGTGCCAGCAGCTTATCAGGGGGCTCTCGGGAGGTCTATGGCTACACCTTC. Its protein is CASSLSGGSREVYGYTF.

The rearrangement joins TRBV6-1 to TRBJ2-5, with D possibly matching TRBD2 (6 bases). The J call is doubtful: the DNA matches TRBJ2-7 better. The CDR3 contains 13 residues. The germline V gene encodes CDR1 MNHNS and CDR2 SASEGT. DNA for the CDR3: TGTGCCAGCAGCTGGACTACGTCCTACGAGCAGTACTTC. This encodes CASSWTTSYEQYF.

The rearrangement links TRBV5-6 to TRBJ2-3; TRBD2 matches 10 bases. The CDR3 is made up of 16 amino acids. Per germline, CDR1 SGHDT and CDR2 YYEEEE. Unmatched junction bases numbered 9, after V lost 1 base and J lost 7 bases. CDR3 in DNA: TGTGCCAGCAGCTTGCCTAGCGGGGGCCCGGTGAATACGCAGTATTTT. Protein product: CASSLPSGGPVNTQYF.

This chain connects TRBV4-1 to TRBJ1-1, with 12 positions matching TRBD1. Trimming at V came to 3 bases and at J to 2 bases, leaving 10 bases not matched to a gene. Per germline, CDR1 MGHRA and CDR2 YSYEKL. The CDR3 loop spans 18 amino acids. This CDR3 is CASSHGSRDRGPNTEAFF. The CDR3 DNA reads TGCGCCAGCAGCCACGGAAGCCGGGACAGGGGGCCTAACACTGAAGCTTTCTTT.

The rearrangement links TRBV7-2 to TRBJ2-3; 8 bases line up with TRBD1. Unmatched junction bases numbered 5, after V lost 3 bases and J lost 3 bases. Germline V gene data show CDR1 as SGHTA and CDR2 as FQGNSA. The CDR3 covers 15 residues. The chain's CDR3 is CASSLGQVMTDTQYF. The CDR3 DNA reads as TGTGCCAGCAGCTTGGGACAGGTAATGACAGATACGCAGTATTTT. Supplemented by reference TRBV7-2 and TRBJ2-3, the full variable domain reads GAGVSQSPSNKVTEKGKDVELRCDPISGHTALYWYRQSLGQGLEFLIYFQGNSAPDKSGLPSDRFSAERTGGSVSTLTIQRTQQEDSAVYLCASSLGQVMTDTQYFGPGTRLTVL.

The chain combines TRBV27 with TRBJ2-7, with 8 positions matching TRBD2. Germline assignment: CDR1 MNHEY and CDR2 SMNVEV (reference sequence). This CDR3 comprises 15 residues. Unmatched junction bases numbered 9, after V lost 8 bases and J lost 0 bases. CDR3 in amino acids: CASRLERGSSYEQYF. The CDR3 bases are TGTGCCAGCCGTCTCGAGCGGGGGAGCTCCTACGAGCAGTACTTC.

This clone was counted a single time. This chain's CDR3 is CASSREWNTEAFF. The CDR3 region has the DNA TGTGCCAGCAGCCGGGAGTGGAACACTGAAGCTTTCTTT. This sequence joins TRBV14 and TRBJ1-1, with D uncertain. The CDR3 runs 13 residues. Germline V gene sequence: CDR1 SGHDN, CDR2 FVKESK. V was clipped by 4 bases and J by 1 base, with 7 bases between them. Looking up the rest from reference TRBV14 and TRBJ1-1 gives the full variable domain: EAGVTQFPSHSVIEKGQTVTLRCDPISGHDNLYWYRRVMGKEIKFLLHFVKESKQDESGMPNNRFLAERTGGTYSTLKVQPAELEDSGVYFCASSREWNTEAFFGQGTRLTVV.

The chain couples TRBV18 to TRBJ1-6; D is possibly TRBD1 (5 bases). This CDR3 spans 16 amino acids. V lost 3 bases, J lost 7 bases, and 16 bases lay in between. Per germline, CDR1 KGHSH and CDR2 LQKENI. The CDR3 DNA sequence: TGTGCCAGCTCACCCTCAGGGAACACCCAGAATTCACCCCTCCACTTT. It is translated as CASSPSGNTQNSPLHF.

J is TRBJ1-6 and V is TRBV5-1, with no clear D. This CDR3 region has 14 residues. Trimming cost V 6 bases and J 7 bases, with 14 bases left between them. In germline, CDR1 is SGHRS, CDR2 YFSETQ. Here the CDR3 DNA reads TGCGCCAGCAATCTCGGGGTCCTAAATTCACCCCTCCACTTT. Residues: CASNLGVLNSPLHF.

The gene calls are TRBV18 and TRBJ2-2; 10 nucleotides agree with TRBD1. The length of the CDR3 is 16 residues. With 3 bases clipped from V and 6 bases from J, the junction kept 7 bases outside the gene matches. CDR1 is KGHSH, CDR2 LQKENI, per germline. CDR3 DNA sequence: TGTGCCAGCTCACCTCCTCCGGGACAGGGGTCCGGGGAGCTGTTTTTT. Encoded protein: CASSPPPGQGSGELFF.

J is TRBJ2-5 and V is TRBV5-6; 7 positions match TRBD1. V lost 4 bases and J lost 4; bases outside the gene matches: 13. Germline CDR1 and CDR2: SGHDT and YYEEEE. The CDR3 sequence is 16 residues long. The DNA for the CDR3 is TGTGCCAGCAGCGGTATCCGAGACAGGGTGACAGAGACCCAGTACTTC. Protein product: CASSGIRDRVTETQYF.

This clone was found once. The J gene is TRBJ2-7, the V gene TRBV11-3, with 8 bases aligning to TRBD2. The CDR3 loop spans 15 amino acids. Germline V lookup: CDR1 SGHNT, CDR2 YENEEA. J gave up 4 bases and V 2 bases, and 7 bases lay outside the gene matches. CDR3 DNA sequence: TGTGCCAGCAGCTTACGGGGGGGAACCGGATACGAGCAGTACTTC. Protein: CASSLRGGTGYEQYF.

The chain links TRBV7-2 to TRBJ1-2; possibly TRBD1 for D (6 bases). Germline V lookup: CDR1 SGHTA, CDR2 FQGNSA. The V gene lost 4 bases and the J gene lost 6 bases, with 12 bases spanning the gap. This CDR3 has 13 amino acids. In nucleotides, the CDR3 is TGTGCCAGCAGCTCCCGGGACAAAGATGGCTACACCTTC. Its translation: CASSSRDKDGYTF.